This T cell receptor (beta chain) came from a study of a mutant IDH1 vaccine in newly diagnosed glioma. Study at large: Of the patients given treatment, approximately 60% were male and approximately 40% were female, and a mean age of around 44 years was recorded.

CDR1 SGHRS and CDR2 YFSETQ come from the germline V gene. The V end lost 1 base, the J end lost 7 bases, and 11 bases lay between the germline ends. CDR3 length equals 13 residues. Data came from immunoSEQ multiplex PCR; TCRdb stores just in-frame clones and leaves some out. The table includes some 100,000 clones, about 80% detected once. Time point of the sample: baseline, week 1 (first vaccination visit). As for treatment: pre-vaccination baseline after standard-of-care therapy. The specimen was PBMCs, collected from a glioma patient treated with radiotherapy, temozolomide or both. The clonotype was recovered from a woman in her fifties or sixties with glioma. V is TRBV5-1 and J is TRBJ1-1, with D possibly matching TRBD1 (6 bases). DNA for the CDR3: TGCGCCAGCAGCTTGATGGACAGCTATGAAGCTTTCTTT. As protein: CASSLMDSYEAFF.